Below, 2 T cell receptor beta chains from the same sample are listed, as sequenced in a study of T-cell reconstitution after alpha-beta-depleted transplantation in children. During its preparation, the TCRbeta library received unique molecular identifiers. TCRdb re-called the PCR reads with MiXCR, one entry per CDR3 protein. The sample shows approximately 500,000 distinct CDR3 sequences, under 12% of them seen only once. The sample here was PBMCs, taken before TCRalphabeta/CD19-depleted stem cell transplant. The receptors here all came from a child aged 2 to 15 with inherited bone marrow failure, due to receive a stem cell transplant.

The CDR3 DNA is TGTGCCAGCAGAAACCGACAGGAGGACGGTAGCAATCAGCCCCAGCATTTT. It yields the protein CASRNRQEDGSNQPQHF. J is TRBJ1-5 and V is TRBV6-2 or TRBV6-3; tentatively, D is TRBD1 (6 bases). The CDR3 covers 17 residues. The ends were cut back, 6 bases at V and 0 bases at J, with 18 bases in the middle. Germline V gives CDR1 MNHEY, CDR2 SVGEGT.

This clonotype was detected many times. The J gene is TRBJ2-7, the V gene TRBV11-2, with a weak D call TRBD1 (6 bases). The CDR3 consists of 13 residues. Trimming removed 5 bases from V and 3 bases from J, with 11 bases in between. The germline V gene encodes CDR1 SGHAT and CDR2 FQNNGV. CDR3 in amino acids: CASSADRYYEQYF. The CDR3 nucleotides are TGTGCCAGCAGCGCAGACAGGTACTACGAGCAGTACTTC.